The 32 T cell receptor beta chains below all came from one sample that was sequenced in a study of CD8 T cells in Susac syndrome. An amount of RNA that ranged from roughly 0.45 to 1 ug was reverse transcribed with random hexamers. TCRdb used MiXCR to reprocess the immunoSEQ multiplex PCR reads, holding one entry per CDR3 protein. The data show over 150,000 distinct CDR3 sequences, around 95% seen once. Sequencing was performed on CD4+ T cells from PBMCs. The receptors derive from a human donor with Susac syndrome.

The rearrangement uses TRBV6-2 or TRBV6-3 and TRBJ2-2; 8 bases align to TRBD2. The V segment lost 8 bases and the J segment 7 bases; nucleotides outside the gene matches: 9. Germline V gene data show CDR1 as MNHEY and CDR2 as SVGEGT. CDR3 length equals 14 residues. CDR3 DNA sequence: TGTGCCAGCGGACGGGGGGGGCCAGTCGGGGAGCTGTTTTTT. Its protein is CASGRGGPVGELFF.

V is TRBV19 and J is TRBJ2-1; D is possibly TRBD1 or TRBD2 (5 bases each). The CDR3 is made up of 18 amino acids. V dropped 5 bases and J dropped 2 bases, with 22 bases sitting between them. Per germline, CDR1 LNHDA and CDR2 SQIVND (reference sequence). CDR3 sequence reads: CASSLTNLGRSPYNEQFF. DNA of the CDR3: TGTGCCAGTAGTTTAACGAACCTGGGACGCTCCCCCTACAATGAGCAGTTCTTC.

This chain joins TRBV7-9 and TRBJ1-5; maybe TRBD1 (5 bases). This CDR3 comprises 16 residues. Between the trimmed V and J ends, which lost 5 bases and 1 base, there was a span of 15 bases. Per the germline V gene, CDR1 is SEHNR and CDR2 is FQNEAQ (reference sequence). DNA for the CDR3: TGTGCCAGCAGCCCCCCCGGACACCCAAGCAATCAGCCCCAGCATTTT. Translated: CASSPPGHPSNQPQHF. The variable domain in full, with the rest retrieved from reference TRBV7-9 and TRBJ1-5, is DTGVSQNPRHKITKRGQNVTFRCDPISEHNRLYWYRQTLGQGPEFLTYFQNEAQLEKSRLLSDRFSAERPKGSFSTLEIQRTEQGDSAMYLCASSPPGHPSNQPQHFGDGTRLSIL.

The V and J genes are TRBV7-2 and TRBJ2-7; D possibly corresponds to TRBD2 (6 bases). The CDR3 length is 14 residues. Trimming shortened V by 2 bases and J by 5 bases, and 13 bases separated the two germline ends. The V gene's germline CDR1 is SGHTA and CDR2 FQGNSA. CDR3 region: CASSLPLARDEQYF. CDR3 in DNA: TGTGCCAGCAGCTTACCCCTAGCGAGGGACGAGCAGTACTTC.

V is TRBV29-1 and J is TRBJ2-1, with TRBD2 as a possible D gene (5 bases). The CDR3 is 14 residues long. V shed 4 bases and J shed 0 bases, with 10 bases lying between them. Germline V gene data show CDR1 as SQVTM and CDR2 as ANQGSEA. The DNA for the CDR3 is TGCAGCGTTGGAGGGTGGAGCTCCTACAATGAGCAGTTCTTC. It is translated as CSVGGWSSYNEQFF.

The V and J genes are TRBV5-4 and TRBJ2-7; 11 positions match TRBD1. V gave up 9 bases and J gave up 5 bases; unmatched junction bases: 10. Germline lookup yields CDR1 SGHNT and CDR2 YYREEE (reference sequence). The CDR3 contains 14 residues. This CDR3 reads CATRQGTGGDEQYF. CDR3 bases: TGTGCCACCAGACAAGGGACAGGGGGTGACGAGCAGTACTTC.

The chain has TRBV12-3 or TRBV12-4 and TRBJ2-5; D might be TRBD1 (6 bases). V shed 6 bases and J shed 3 bases, with 20 bases lying between them. The CDR3 spans 16 residues. This CDR3 is CASSLDSGTKEETQYF. In DNA form, the CDR3 reads TGTGCCAGCAGCCTAGACTCCGGGACAAAAGAAGAGACCCAGTACTTC.

V gene TRBV20-1 combines with J gene TRBJ2-1, with a tentative D call TRBD1 (6 bases). CDR1 and CDR2 (germline): DFQATT, SNEGSKA (reference sequence). The V end lost 5 bases, the J end lost 6 bases, and 8 bases lay between the germline ends. The CDR3 covers 11 residues. Here the CDR3 reads CSAGGGNEQFF. DNA of the CDR3: TGCAGTGCTGGGGGCGGCAATGAGCAGTTCTTC.

The chain combines TRBV27 with TRBJ2-2; no clear D gene. The V and J ends lost 5 bases and 4 bases respectively, with 23 bases between them. Germline V gene data show CDR1 as MNHEY and CDR2 as SMNVEV (reference sequence). The CDR3 extends over 18 amino acids. CDR3 protein: CASSPRDMGSVSTGELFF. CDR3 in DNA: TGTGCCAGCAGTCCTCGCGATATGGGGTCGGTTAGCACCGGGGAGCTGTTTTTT.

The V gene is TRBV29-1, the J gene TRBJ2-3; a weak D match, TRBD2 (6 bases). This CDR3 region has 14 residues. Trimming left V 3 bases short and J 3 bases short, with 13 bases between. The germline gives CDR1 SQVTM, CDR2 ANQGSEA. CDR3 in amino acids: CSVEGLQRTDTQYF. In DNA, the CDR3 is TGCAGCGTTGAGGGACTCCAACGGACAGATACGCAGTATTTT.

The chain uses TRBV20-1 and TRBJ2-7, with D uncertain. Germline V gene lookup returns CDR1 DFQATT and CDR2 SNEGSKA (reference sequence). The CDR3 totals 12 residues. V was shortened by 3 bases and J by 1 base, with 7 bases between the two germline ends. CDR3 protein: CSASGQSYEQYV. CDR3 nucleotides: TGCAGTGCTAGTGGGCAGTCCTACGAGCAGTACGTC.

The CDR3 DNA reads TGCGCCAGCAGCTTGGTAGGTAGGGGCGGCACTGAAGCTTTCTTT. Its translation is CASSLVGRGGTEAFF. V gene TRBV5-1 combines with J gene TRBJ1-1; tentatively, D is TRBD1 (5 bases). CDR3 length: 15 residues. CDR1 is SGHRS, CDR2 YFSETQ, per germline. Trimming cost V 0 bases and J 4 bases, with 13 bases left between them.

The J gene is TRBJ2-5, the V gene TRBV5-1; tentatively, D is TRBD1 (5 bases). CDR3 length: 14 residues. Per germline, CDR1 SGHRS and CDR2 YFSETQ. The V end lost 5 bases, the J end lost 1 base, and 12 bases lay between the germline ends. CDR3 loop: CASRGQASQETQYF. As DNA, the CDR3 is TGCGCCAGCAGGGGGCAGGCGTCCCAAGAGACCCAGTACTTC.

The CDR3 region is CASSVASQSSNYGYTF. CDR3 nucleotides: TGTGCCAGCAGCGTAGCCAGCCAGAGTTCTAACTATGGCTACACCTTC. V gene TRBV9 combines with J gene TRBJ1-2; D is ambiguous. This CDR3 has 16 amino acids. V was cut by 0 bases and J by 0 bases, with 12 bases left in between. Germline loops: CDR1 SGDLS, CDR2 YYNGEE.

J is TRBJ2-5 and V is TRBV20-1; possibly TRBD1 for D (6 bases). The V end lost 3 bases, the J end lost 5 bases, and 13 bases lay between the germline ends. Per the germline V gene, CDR1 is DFQATT and CDR2 is SNEGSKA (reference sequence). CDR3 length equals 13 residues. The CDR3 sequence is CSASLRDIETQYF. CDR3 sequence (DNA): TGCAGTGCTAGCCTCCGGGACATCGAGACCCAGTACTTC.

The chain links TRBV18 to TRBJ2-5; D is uncertain. V gave up 2 bases and J gave up 5 bases, with 6 bases separating them. This CDR3 is 12 amino acids long. CDR1 KGHSH and CDR2 LQKENI come from the germline V gene. CDR3 nucleotides: TGTGCCAGCTCACCATTTCGGGAGACCCAGTACTTC. Translating it yields CASSPFRETQYF.

In DNA, the CDR3 is TGTGCCAGCAGCTCAGAGCCTCGGCGGGGGCAAGAAGAGACCCAGTACTTC. Translating gives CASSSEPRRGQEETQYF. V and J are TRBV5-4 and TRBJ2-5; D is possibly TRBD2 (7 bases). V lost 3 bases to trimming and J lost 3 bases, with 21 bases between them. There are 17 residues in the CDR3. Germline CDR1 and CDR2: SGHNT and YYREEE (reference sequence).

The chain recombines TRBV20-1 with TRBJ2-1; 8 bases are shared with TRBD2. The germline CDR1 and CDR2 sequences are DFQATT and SNEGSKA (reference sequence). The CDR3 consists of 14 residues. V trimming: 3 bases; J trimming: 6 bases; junction bases outside the gene matches: 7. CDR3 nucleotides: TGCAGTGCTAGTGACAGCGGGGGCGGCAATGAGCAGTTCTTC. Amino acids: CSASDSGGGNEQFF.

Comments on this clonotype: Compared with germline, one end of the junction differs, possibly owing to a read error. CDR3 nucleotide sequence: TGCAGCGTTGAAGGGATAGCGGGAGGTAGCCCTCAATCCTTCAATGAGCAGTTCTTC. It codes for CSVEGIAGGSPQSFNEQFF. The genes are TRBV29-1 and TRBJ2-1; 10 bases map to TRBD2. This CDR3 is 19 amino acids long. In germline, CDR1 is SQVTM, CDR2 ANQGSEA.

The chain is built from TRBV10-2 and TRBJ2-7, with D possibly TRBD2 on 5 matching bases. The CDR3 is 16 amino acids. The V end was cut by 2 bases, the J end by 2 bases, with 16 bases between. Germline V gene sequence: CDR1 WSHSY, CDR2 SAAADI. This CDR3 reads CASSEPLGSGTYEQYF. CDR3 DNA sequence: TGCGCCAGCAGTGAGCCCCTTGGCAGCGGTACCTACGAGCAGTACTTC.

The V and J genes are TRBV29-1 and TRBJ2-7; D may be TRBD2 (6 bases). Germline values: CDR1 SQVTM, CDR2 ANQGSEA. Trimming cost V 4 bases and J 5 bases, with 24 bases left between them. The CDR3 is made up of 16 amino acids. As DNA, the CDR3 is TGCAGCGTTGCATGGCGGGACCTCCTCTCCAGCGACGAGCAGTACTTC. Translated: CSVAWRDLLSSDEQYF.

V is TRBV9 and J is TRBJ1-4; D is possibly TRBD1 (6 bases). The CDR3 is 13 residues long. V was pared by 6 bases and J by 1 base, with 7 bases between. Germline V gene data show CDR1 as SGDLS and CDR2 as YYNGEE. The CDR3 loop reads CASKGETNEKLFF. In DNA form, the CDR3 reads TGTGCCAGCAAGGGGGAAACTAATGAAAAACTGTTTTTT.

The V and J genes are TRBV7-9 and TRBJ2-1, with TRBD2 matching 8 bases. Trimming removed 3 bases from V and 7 bases from J; junction bases left unmatched: 2. The CDR3 is 13 amino acids. The germline V gene has CDR1 SEHNR and CDR2 FQNEAQ (reference sequence). The CDR3 sequence: CASSLERGNEQFF. The CDR3 DNA follows: TGTGCCAGCAGCTTGGAGCGGGGGAATGAGCAGTTCTTC.

The CDR3, as DNA: TGTGCCAGCATAGAAACGCTGAACACTGAAGCTTTCTTT. It codes for CASIETLNTEAFF. The rearrangement links TRBV28 to TRBJ1-1; D is unclear. Germline loops: CDR1 MDHEN, CDR2 SYDVKM. There are 13 residues in the CDR3. Trimming cost V 7 bases and J 0 bases, with 9 bases left between them.

V gene TRBV27 combines with J gene TRBJ2-6; 9 positions agree with TRBD1. The V gene end was trimmed by 7 bases and the J gene end by 1 base; junction bases not matched to a gene: 8. This CDR3 has 17 amino acids. Germline values: CDR1 MNHEY, CDR2 SMNVEV (reference sequence). For the CDR3, the DNA is TGTGCCAGCACTCCGGGACAGGGATCGTCTGGGGCCAACGTCCTGACTTTC. This sequence encodes CASTPGQGSSGANVLTF.

The rearrangement links TRBV4-3 to TRBJ2-1; 12 bases agree with TRBD2. Trimming removed 4 bases from V and 4 bases from J; junction bases left unmatched: 2. The CDR3 length is 15 residues. Per germline, CDR1 LGHNA and CDR2 YSLEER. This CDR3 is CASSRGLAGYNEQFF. For the CDR3, the DNA is TGCGCCAGCAGCCGGGGACTAGCGGGTTACAATGAGCAGTTCTTC.

DNA of the CDR3: TGTGCCAGCAGTTCGGGGTCTACCTACGAGCAGTACTTC. This gives the protein CASSSGSTYEQYF. The chain links TRBV28 to TRBJ2-7; tentatively, D is TRBD2 (5 bases). This CDR3 contains 13 residues. V gave up 4 bases and J gave up 2 bases, with 9 bases separating them. Germline assignment: CDR1 MDHEN and CDR2 SYDVKM.

The CDR3 loop is CASSTTSGLPVQQYF. The CDR3 nucleotides are TGTGCCAGCAGCACGACTAGCGGGCTCCCGGTCCAGCAGTACTTC. The gene calls are TRBV9 and TRBJ2-7; 10 nucleotides line up with TRBD2. The germline V gene encodes CDR1 SGDLS and CDR2 YYNGEE. The CDR3 contains 15 residues. Trimming cost V 4 bases and J 8 bases; bases outside gene matches: 12.

The V and J genes are TRBV7-9 and TRBJ2-1; 7 bases align to TRBD2. Germline CDR1 is SEHNR and CDR2 is FQNEAQ (reference sequence). This CDR3 is built from 17 residues. J lost 2 bases, V lost 5 bases, and 12 bases had no gene match. CDR3 sequence: CASSAWGGSRPYNEQFF. The DNA for the CDR3 is TGTGCCAGCAGCGCGTGGGGCGGGAGTCGGCCCTACAATGAGCAGTTCTTC.

V and J are TRBV9 and TRBJ2-1, with no clear D. The germline V gene encodes CDR1 SGDLS and CDR2 YYNGEE. V dropped 0 bases and J dropped 9 bases, with 13 bases sitting between them. The CDR3 is made up of 14 amino acids. This chain's CDR3 is CASSVGSGFSEQFF. CDR3 coding DNA: TGTGCCAGCAGCGTAGGATCCGGCTTCAGTGAGCAGTTCTTC.

V is TRBV19 and J is TRBJ1-5, with D possibly being TRBD1 (6 bases). Trimming stripped 5 bases from V and 3 bases from J, with 14 bases between. The CDR3 has 15 amino acids. Germline assignment: CDR1 LNHDA and CDR2 SQIVND (reference sequence). CDR3 in amino acids: CASSPVDRLNQPQHF. CDR3 nucleotides: TGTGCCAGTAGTCCCGTGGACAGACTCAATCAGCCCCAGCATTTT.

V usage is TRBV29-1 and J usage is TRBJ2-5, with TRBD1 as a possible D gene (6 bases). CDR1 is SQVTM and CDR2 is ANQGSEA in the germline V gene. The CDR3 length is 13 residues. V lost 3 bases and J 4 bases, leaving 12 bases between the germline ends. The CDR3 protein is CSVEVVRGETQYF. Written as DNA, the CDR3 is TGCAGCGTTGAGGTTGTCAGGGGAGAGACCCAGTACTTC. Looking up the rest from reference TRBV29-1 and TRBJ2-5 gives the full variable domain: SAVISQKPSRDICQRGTSLTIQCQVDSQVTMMFWYRQQPGQSLTLIATANQGSEATYESGFVIDKFPISRPNLTFSTLTVSNMSPEDSSIYLCSVEVVRGETQYFGPGTRLLVL.